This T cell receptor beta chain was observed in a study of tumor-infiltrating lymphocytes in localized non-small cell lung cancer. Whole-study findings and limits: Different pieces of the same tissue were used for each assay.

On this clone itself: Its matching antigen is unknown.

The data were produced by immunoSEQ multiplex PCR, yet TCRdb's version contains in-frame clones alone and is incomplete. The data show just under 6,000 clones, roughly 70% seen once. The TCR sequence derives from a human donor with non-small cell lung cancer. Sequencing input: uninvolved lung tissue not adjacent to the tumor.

CDR3 loop: CASSPRDRVEEQYF. The CDR3 nucleotides are TGTGCCAGCAGCCCTCGGGACAGGGTCGAGGAGCAGTACTTC. The chain links TRBV4-2 to TRBJ2-7, with 9 bases identical to TRBD1. Germline trimming cut 4 bases from V and 7 bases from J; bases unmatched to any gene: 8. CDR3 length equals 14 residues. The germline V gene encodes CDR1 LGHNA and CDR2 YNFKEQ.